This TCR beta chain was identified during a study of blood T cell repertoires in COVID-19. Across the whole study: Specimens from acute and convalescent COVID-19 originated in the United States, Italy and Spain.

CDR1 and CDR2 (germline): WNHNN, SYGVQD (reference sequence). The trim removed 3 bases at V and 3 bases at J, leaving 5 bases unmatched. The CDR3 runs 15 residues. Generated by immunoSEQ multiplex PCR, the TCRdb table keeps only in-frame clones and is missing some. The sample yields more than 200,000 clones, just over 85% seen once. This sequence joins TRBV10-1 and TRBJ2-3; TRBD2 agrees at 8 bases. The sample was peripheral blood. The receptor was isolated from a man aged 45 to 65 with COVID-19, enrolled during active disease. CDR3 coding DNA: TGCGCCAGCAGTGAAGCTAGCGGGTTTACAGATACGCAGTATTTT. Protein sequence: CASSEASGFTDTQYF.